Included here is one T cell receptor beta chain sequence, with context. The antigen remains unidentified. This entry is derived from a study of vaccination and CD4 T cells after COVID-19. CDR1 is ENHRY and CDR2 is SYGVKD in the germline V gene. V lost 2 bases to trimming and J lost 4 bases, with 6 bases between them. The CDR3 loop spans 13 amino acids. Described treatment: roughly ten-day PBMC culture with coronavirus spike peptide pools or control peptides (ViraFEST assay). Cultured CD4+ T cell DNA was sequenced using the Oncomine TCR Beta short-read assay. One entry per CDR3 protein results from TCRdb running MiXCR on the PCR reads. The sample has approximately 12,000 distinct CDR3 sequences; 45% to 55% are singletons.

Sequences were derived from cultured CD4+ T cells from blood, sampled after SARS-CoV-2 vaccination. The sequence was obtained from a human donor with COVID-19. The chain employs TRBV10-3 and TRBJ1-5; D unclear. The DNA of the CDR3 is TGTGCCATCAGTGAGACGGATAATCAGCCCCAGCATTTT. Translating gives CAISETDNQPQHF.